Shown below are 22 T cell receptor beta chains from a single sample sequenced in a study of T cells in women clearing cervical HPV infection. Profiled with immunoSEQ multiplex PCR; TCRdb holds only in-frame clones, not every one. Its clone listing holds about 39,000 clones. The source material was blood buffy coat. These receptors came from a woman aged 18-70 years with a cervical HPV16 infection that either progressed to CIN3+ or cleared (not recorded which).

About this clone: The CDR3 goes on 3 residues after the read ends, and that part is filled in from the germline J gene. The gene calls are TRBV7-9 and TRBJ1-1, with a tentative D call TRBD1 (5 bases). The CDR3 runs to 13 residues. The V gene's germline CDR1 is SEHNR and CDR2 FQNEAQ (reference sequence). CDR3 protein: CASSTGTSGRAFF. Partial CDR3 DNA: TGTGCCAGCAGCACCGGGACTAGCGGGAGG.

Note on this clone: The sequence runs out 3 residues before the end of the CDR3; the remainder is reconstructed from the germline J gene. This chain joins TRBV29-1 and TRBJ2-6; D unresolved. The CDR3 runs 13 residues. Trimming removed 6 bases from V and 1 base from J, with 7 bases in between. Germline-derived CDR1 and CDR2 are SQVTM and ANQGSEA. The CDR3 sequence: CSVHFSGANVLTF. The DNA read from the CDR3 is TGCAGCGTCCACTTTTCTGGGGCCAACGTC.

The CDR3 is CASSDRGLASYEQYF. CDR3 bases read: TGTGCCAGCAGCGACCGGGGACTAGCGAGCTACGAG. The chain links TRBV14 to TRBJ2-7, with 10 nucleotides matching TRBD2. Read coverage stops 3 residues before the CDR3 terminus; the germline J gene supplies the remainder. Germline V gene data show CDR1 as SGHDN and CDR2 as FVKESK. Losses at the gene ends were 5 bases for V and 3 bases for J; bases not matched to a gene: 7. The CDR3 is 15 amino acids.

Notes on this clone: The read is 3 residues too short to cover the CDR3 end, so that end is filled in from the germline J gene. The J gene is TRBJ1-1, the V gene TRBV2, with unresolved D. Trimming left V 8 bases short and J 1 base short, with 5 bases between. CDR3 length equals 11 residues. Germline-derived CDR1 and CDR2 are SNHLY and FYNNEI. CDR3 DNA (partial): TGTGCCAGCCCAGGGAACACTGAA. Translated, it gives CASPGNTE. The entire CDR3 protein is CASPGNTEAFF.

In regard to this clone: The missing CDR3 end, 3 residues past where the read stops, is filled in from the germline J gene. The chain has TRBV6-4 and TRBJ2-2, with D perhaps given as TRBD1 or TRBD2 (6 bases each). Per germline, CDR1 MRHNA and CDR2 SNTAGT. This CDR3 has 15 residues. The V end was cut by 7 bases, the J end by 4 bases, with 16 bases between. The CDR3 region is CASTPRGGGTGELFF. The sequenced CDR3 bases are TGTGCCAGCACCCCTCGTGGAGGGGGCACCGGGGAG.

The CDR3 region is CASSLQQSNIQYF. The covered CDR3 bases are TGTGCCAGCAGTTTACAACAATCAAACATT. V usage is TRBV12-3 or TRBV12-4 and J usage is TRBJ2-4; D unclear. The DNA ends 3 residues before the CDR3 does, and the rest of the CDR3 is filled in from the germline J gene. V dropped 2 bases and J dropped 6 bases, with 8 bases sitting between them. The CDR3 sequence is 13 residues long.

Details on this clone: Read data end 3 residues before the CDR3 end; the end is taken from the germline J gene. The chain uses TRBV18 and TRBJ2-2; D uncertain. The CDR3 runs 16 residues. Germline CDR1 is KGHSH and CDR2 is LQKENI. CDR3 residues: CASSPEAGRLNSPLFF. CDR3 DNA, as far as it was read: TGTGCCAGCTCACCAGAGGCTGGCAGACTTAATTCACCG.

In regard to this clone: The DNA ends 3 residues before the CDR3 does, and the rest of the CDR3 is filled in from the germline J gene. This chain links TRBV29-1 with TRBJ1-1; tentatively, D is TRBD1 (5 bases). The CDR3 consists of 11 residues. Trimming shortened V by 4 bases and J by 3 bases, and 6 bases separated the two germline ends. Looked up from germline, CDR1 is SQVTM and CDR2 is ANQGSEA. Here the CDR3 reads CSVGGDTEAFF. CDR3 DNA, as far as it was read: TGCAGCGTTGGGGGGGACACTGAA.

A word on this clone: Read sequence stops 3 residues before the CDR3 end, and the germline J gene provides the missing end. The genes are TRBV28 and TRBJ1-2, with D possibly matching TRBD1 (6 bases). Between the trimmed V and J ends, which lost 6 bases and 0 bases, there was a span of 14 bases. The CDR3 has 15 amino acids. The V gene's germline CDR1 is MDHEN and CDR2 SYDVKM. Partial CDR3 DNA: TGTGCCAGCAGGGAGACAGGCCCCTCTAACTATGGC. Translating it yields CASRETGPSNYG. The whole CDR3 protein reads CASRETGPSNYGYTF.

The covered CDR3 bases are TGTGCCAGCAGTGACGAGGGCGGGAGCTCCTACAATGAG. As protein: CASSDEGGSSYNE. The whole CDR3 protein is CASSDEGGSSYNEQFF. This rearrangement joins TRBV6-4 to TRBJ2-1; TRBD2 matches 7 bases. The read halts 3 residues ahead of the CDR3 end, with the missing end drawn from the germline J gene. CDR3 length: 16 amino acids. Germline V gives CDR1 MRHNA, CDR2 SNTAGT. Trimming at V came to 2 bases and at J to 0 bases, leaving 4 bases not matched to a gene.

Concerning this clone itself: The read ends 3 residues before the CDR3 terminus; that terminus is restored from the germline J gene. The J gene is TRBJ2-2, the V gene TRBV5-5, with D possibly matching TRBD2 (5 bases). This CDR3 spans 12 amino acids. Per germline, CDR1 SGHKS and CDR2 YYEKEE (reference sequence). Partial CDR3 DNA: TGTGCCAGCAGCAGAGAGGGTGAAAAG. It specifies CASSREGEK. From start to end, the CDR3 is CASSREGEKLFF.

Concerning this clone itself: The CDR3 end falls 3 residues outside the read, so it is completed with the germline J gene. The rearrangement joins TRBV30 to TRBJ2-4; D may be TRBD2 (5 bases). Germline V CDR1 and CDR2: GTSNPN, SVGIG (reference sequence). This CDR3 region has 14 residues. This CDR3 reads CAWSLGQTNYGQYF. Incomplete CDR3 DNA: TGTGCCTGGAGCCTCGGGCAGACTAACTATGGT.

Regarding this clone: The read falls 3 residues short of the CDR3 end, and the missing part is taken from the germline J gene. The chain joins TRBV2 to TRBJ1-2, with 7 bases that match TRBD1. The germline V gene has CDR1 SNHLY and CDR2 FYNNEI. V was pared by 6 bases and J by 5 bases, with 3 bases of the junction left unmatched. The CDR3 has 12 amino acids. CDR3 sequence: CASRAQGYGYTF. The covered CDR3 bases are TGTGCCAGCAGAGCACAGGGGTATGGC.

As regards this clone: The read comes to an end 3 residues before the CDR3 does, leaving the germline J gene to fill in the end. The rearrangement joins TRBV14 to TRBJ1-6; TRBD1 aligns across 9 bases. J was trimmed by 10 bases and V by 2 bases; bases with no gene match: 3. Germline CDR1 and CDR2: SGHDN and FVKESK. The CDR3 has 14 residues. The CDR3 spells CASSQYRGRSPLHF. The sequenced part of the CDR3 DNA is TGTGCCAGCAGCCAATACAGGGGGCGATCACCC.

As concerns this clone: Read sequence stops 3 residues before the CDR3 end, and the germline J gene provides the missing end. V is TRBV20-1 and J is TRBJ2-3; 8 bases map to TRBD2. Germline V gene data show CDR1 as DFQATT and CDR2 as SNEGSKA (reference sequence). CDR3 length equals 15 residues. CDR3 residues: CSARDGLAPQETQYF. Incomplete CDR3 DNA: TGCAGTGCTAGGGATGGACTAGCCCCACAAGAGACG.

Remarks on this clone: The read stops 3 residues short of the end of the CDR3; the missing end is completed from the germline J gene. This chain joins TRBV18 and TRBJ1-4; no clear D gene. Trimming removed 3 bases from V and 8 bases from J, with 13 bases in between. Germline V gene data show CDR1 as KGHSH and CDR2 as LQKENI. The CDR3 extends over 14 amino acids. The CDR3 here is CASSPGSAAEKLFF. The sequenced CDR3 bases are TGTGCCAGCTCACCGGGTAGTGCAGCGGAAAAA.

As for this clone: The read finishes 3 residues shy of the CDR3 end, and the germline J gene is used to complete it. The chain links TRBV19 to TRBJ1-5; D not certain. CDR1 is LNHDA and CDR2 is SQIVND in the germline V gene (reference sequence). The CDR3 contains 12 residues. Trimming left V 5 bases short and J 4 bases short, with 6 bases between. Partial CDR3 DNA: TGTGCCAGTAGTCCTAGGAATCAGCCC. The encoded protein is CASSPRNQP. The entire CDR3 protein reads CASSPRNQPQHF.

A word on this clone: The sequence runs out 3 residues before the end of the CDR3; the remainder is reconstructed from the germline J gene. The chain links TRBV12-3 or TRBV12-4 to TRBJ2-1; 11 bases match TRBD2. This CDR3 is 16 amino acids long. With 5 bases clipped from V and 9 bases from J, the junction kept 12 bases outside the gene matches. CDR3 loop: CASSLSGRALRGEQFF. The CDR3 DNA, read in part, is TGTGCCAGCAGTCTTAGCGGGAGGGCCCTTAGGGGTGAG.

As for this clone: The read gets to within 3 residues of the CDR3 end, and the germline J gene fills in the rest. The chain joins TRBV30 to TRBJ2-7, with a possible D match to TRBD1 (5 bases). The CDR3 is 11 residues long. Germline V lookup: CDR1 GTSNPN, CDR2 SVGIG (reference sequence). V lost 3 bases and J lost 5, with 8 bases in between. CDR3 bases read: TGTGCCTGGAGCAGGGTTAACGAG. Protein product: CAWSRVNE. The full CDR3 reads CAWSRVNEQYF.

About this clone: The CDR3 end falls 3 residues outside the read, so it is completed with the germline J gene. The chain joins TRBV11-2 to TRBJ2-1; TRBD2 agrees at 14 bases. The V and J ends lost 3 bases and 9 bases, in that order; junction bases with no gene match: 4. The CDR3 loop spans 15 amino acids. Germline CDR1 reads SGHAT; CDR2 reads FQNNGV. The CDR3: CASSLGLAGAPEQFF. The covered CDR3 bases are TGTGCCAGCAGCTTGGGACTAGCGGGAGCGCCTGAG.

With respect to this clone: The sequenced fragment ends 3 residues before the CDR3 boundary, so the rest is inferred from the germline J gene. This chain links TRBV7-9 with TRBJ1-2; 7 positions match TRBD1. The germline V gene encodes CDR1 SEHNR and CDR2 FQNEAQ (reference sequence). The CDR3 is 15 amino acids. Incomplete CDR3 DNA: TGTGCCAGCAGCATAAAGGTGGCAGGGGGAAACGAC. Protein product: CASSIKVAGGND. The whole CDR3 protein is CASSIKVAGGNDYTF.

On this clone itself: The CDR3 end is not reached by the read, which stops 3 residues before it; the germline J gene fills it in. The chain uses TRBV11-3 and TRBJ1-1; TRBD1 aligns across 7 bases. V shed 5 bases, J shed 3 bases, and the junction held 9 bases outside the gene matches. There are 15 residues in the CDR3. CDR1 and CDR2 from the germline V gene are SGHNT and YENEEA. CDR3 bases read: TGTGCCAGCAGCCCCGGGAGGGGGCACGACACTGAA. Translated, it gives CASSPGRGHDTE. The whole CDR3 is CASSPGRGHDTEAFF.